This T cell receptor beta chain was captured in a study of vaccination and CD4 T cells after COVID-19. For the study at large: Convalescent patients gave post-COVID blood a median about 100 days post-diagnosis, range 35 to 161.

About this clonotype: Its cognate antigen is unknown.

CDR3 length: 14 residues. Germline CDR1 reads LNHNV; CDR2 reads YYDKDF (reference sequence). The V gene end was trimmed by 8 bases and the J gene end by 5 bases; junction bases not matched to a gene: 11. At the Johns Hopkins FTIC core, DNA taken from cultured CD4+ T cells was sequenced by way of the Oncomine TCR Beta short-read assay. TCRdb re-derived calls from the PCR reads in MiXCR, one entry per CDR3 protein. Of roughly 7,000 distinct CDR3 sequences listed, 25% were seen once; the top ten hold around a tenth. Treatment denoted: roughly ten-day PBMC culture with coronavirus spike peptide pools or control peptides (ViraFEST assay). Positive PCR dates covered March to December 2020, before US Alpha, Beta and Delta variants. Peptide pools at around 9.6 ug/ml stimulated two million PBMCs per well with 9 to 10 IU/ml IL-2.

This chain connects TRBV15 to TRBJ1-1, with 7 bases fitting TRBD1. The sequence came from a human donor who had recovered from COVID-19. The specimen comprised CD4+ T cells from blood, cultured in vitro, sampled after SARS-CoV-2 vaccination. CDR3 loop: CATQRTGAETEAFF. CDR3 nucleotide sequence: TGTGCCACCCAAAGAACAGGGGCGGAGACTGAAGCTTTCTTT.